The T cell receptor (beta chain) described here comes from a study of PD-L1 blockade in urothelial cancer (dated by TCRdb to about 2017). Notes on the research overall: All patients started therapy around 2014 and received atezolizumab 1,200 mg intravenously every 3 weeks. Blood samples gave median yields of 141,255 T cells and some 84,000 unique TCRs, along with a median clonality of around 0.08. Patients had an ECOG performance status of 0 or 1 and had received between 0 and 3 prior chemotherapy regimens. Pretreatment tumor samples, along with matched peripheral blood serially collected before and after atezolizumab treatment, were subjected to TCR sequencing. About 90% of the roughly 29 patients were identified as males with urothelial cancer of bladder origin, and a prior smoking history was reported by 18 of 29 patients. In the same patients, whole exome sequencing and RNA sequencing of pretreatment tumors were performed in addition to TCR sequencing. Blood samples were analyzed 3 weeks after the start of treatment (second dose) and 6 weeks after the start of treatment. Durable clinical benefit was defined as progression-free survival longer than 6 months, and TCR features were also tested against progression-free and overall survival. Some 30 patients had pretreatment blood TCR-seq, about 25 had at least one posttreatment blood collection, and about 25 had tumor TCR-seq. Nine or ten patients reached durable clinical benefit, while 20 patients did not. The study, an exploratory multi-omic analysis, examined somatic, immune and clinical correlates of response to PD-L1 blockade with atezolizumab in urothelial cancer. Results the study describes overall, beyond this receptor: Improved progression-free and overall survival was found to be associated with pretreatment peripheral blood TCR clonality below the median. Small sample size (n of about 30) and many exploratory analyses mean the results are intended to be hypothesis-generating. At 3 weeks after the start of treatment, tumor-associated TCR clones in peripheral blood had expanded more in patients with durable benefit (n of about 22, p = 0.022).

As for this clone: Its antigen is unknown. The record has no base qualities; no much larger clone is one base away.

Each PCR received spiked-in synthetic TCR analog templates so that absolute template abundance could be estimated from read counts. The immunoSEQ assay used bias-controlled V and J gene primers to amplify TCRbeta CDR3 regions from genomic DNA. Sequencing of rearranged TCRbeta segments was performed at approximately 20X coverage. On the authors' methods: Clustering was used to correct sequencing errors, and CDR3s were annotated against IMGT so that V, D and J genes could be assigned. Only productive TCRbeta rearrangements were used in downstream analyses, excluding out-of-frame or stop-codon sequences. Clonality was computed as one minus Shannon entropy normalized by the log of the number of unique productive sequences. Fisher's exact test with Benjamini-Hochberg correction, at a threshold of adjusted p below 0.01, was used to find clones that differed between time points or between blood and tumor. Held by TCRdb, this immuneACCESS table contains in-frame sequences only and omits some clones. Under half of the omission traces to an unresolved V gene where checked; the cause of the rest is unknown. That table is the source of V, J and clone size, and D and trimming were worked out from the DNA. In this sample the table shows about 53,000 clones, roughly 87% of which occur a single time. Around 15% of the sample lies in the top ten.

CDR1 and CDR2 are drawn from the germline V gene: KGHSH, LQKENI. V has 6 bases trimmed and J has 1 base trimmed; junction bases matching no gene number 8. The CDR3, from cysteine to phenylalanine, totals 15 residues. Only the CDR3 portion is preserved as DNA: 45 bases, with reading frame beginning at the first base. In the paper's terms, the time point label means: pretreatment peripheral blood. The cohort included 29 patients with locally advanced or metastatic urothelial carcinoma who were treated at Memorial Sloan Kettering on a trial protocol. Peripheral blood mononuclear cells were collected pretreatment and during treatment, at between 1 and 8 total time points per patient. The Qiagen DNeasy Blood extraction kit was used to purify genomic DNA from total PBMCs and tumor samples. PBMCs were collected pretreatment and during treatment, and were isolated and stored as previously described.

The V and J genes are TRBV18 and TRBJ1-1, with TRBD1 identical over 7 junction bases. Sequencing used PBMCs, obtained around atezolizumab (anti-PD-L1) treatment. This clonotype originated in a woman aged 60-75 years with urothelial cancer. The DNA sequence is as follows: TGTGCCAGCTCCCTTCGACAGGGCGGGAACACTGAAGCTTTCTTT. Its amino acids are CASSLRQGGNTEAFF.